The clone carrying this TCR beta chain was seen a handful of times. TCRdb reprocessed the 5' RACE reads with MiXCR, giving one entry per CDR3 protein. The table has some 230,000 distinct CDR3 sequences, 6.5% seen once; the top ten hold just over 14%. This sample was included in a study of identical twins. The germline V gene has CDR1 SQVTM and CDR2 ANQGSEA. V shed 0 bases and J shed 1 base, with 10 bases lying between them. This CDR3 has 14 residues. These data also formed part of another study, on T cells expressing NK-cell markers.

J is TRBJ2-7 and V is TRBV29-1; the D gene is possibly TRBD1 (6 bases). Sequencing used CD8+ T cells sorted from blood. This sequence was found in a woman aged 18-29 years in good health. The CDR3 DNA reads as TGCAGCGTTGAAGAGCCGGGACAATCCTACGAGCAGTACTTC. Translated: CSVEEPGQSYEQYF.